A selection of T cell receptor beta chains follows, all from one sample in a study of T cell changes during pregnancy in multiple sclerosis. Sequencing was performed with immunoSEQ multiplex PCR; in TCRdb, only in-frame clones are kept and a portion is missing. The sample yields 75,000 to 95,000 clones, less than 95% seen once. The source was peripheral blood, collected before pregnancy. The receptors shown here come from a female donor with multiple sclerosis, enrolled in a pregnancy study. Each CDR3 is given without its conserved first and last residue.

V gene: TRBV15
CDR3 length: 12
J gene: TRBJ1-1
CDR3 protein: ATSSRDRYTEAF

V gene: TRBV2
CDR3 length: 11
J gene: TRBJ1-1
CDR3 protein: ASKGQIDTEAF

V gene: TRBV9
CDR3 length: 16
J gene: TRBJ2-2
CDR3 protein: ASSVGVSFGGRTGELF

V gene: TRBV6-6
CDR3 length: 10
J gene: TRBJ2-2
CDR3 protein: ASNFSPGELF

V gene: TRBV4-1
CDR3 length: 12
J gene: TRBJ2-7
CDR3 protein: ASSPTGTDYEQY

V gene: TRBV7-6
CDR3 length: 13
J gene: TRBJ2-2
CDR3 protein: ASRSGPSGAGELF

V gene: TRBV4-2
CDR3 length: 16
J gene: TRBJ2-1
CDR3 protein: ASSQDPSGGTVYNEQF

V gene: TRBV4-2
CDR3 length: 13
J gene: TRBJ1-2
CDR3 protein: ASSQDYQSNYGYT

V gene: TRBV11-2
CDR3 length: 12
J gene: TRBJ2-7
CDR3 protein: ASSSGGSGYEQY

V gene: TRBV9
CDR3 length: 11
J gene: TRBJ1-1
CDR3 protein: ASSVGQISEAF

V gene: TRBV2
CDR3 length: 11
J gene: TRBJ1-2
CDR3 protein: ASSGLTGDGYT